Shown below are 23 T cell receptor beta chains from a single sample sequenced in a study of early T cells in non-severe SARS-CoV-2 infection. From the 5' RACE reads, TCRdb called clonotypes with MiXCR, one entry per CDR3 protein. The sample records around 60,000 distinct CDR3 sequences, more than 15% being singletons. The specimen comprised whole blood, sampled at baseline. The receptors were gathered from an adult who was a healthcare worker with PCR-confirmed SARS-CoV-2 infection or an uninfected control (not recorded which).

This sequence joins TRBV27 and TRBJ2-7; D is perhaps TRBD1 (6 bases). Germline V lookup: CDR1 MNHEY, CDR2 SMNVEV (reference sequence). This CDR3 comprises 14 residues. V dropped 2 bases and J dropped 3 bases, with 11 bases sitting between them. The CDR3, as DNA: TGTGCCAGCAGTTTAATGGGGGCCAGCTACGAGCAGTACTTC. Translated, it gives CASSLMGASYEQYF.

This clonotype has only a few counts. DNA for the CDR3: TGTGCCAGCAGTTACTCGCAGGGAGAAAGGTACGAGCAGTACTTC. Its protein is CASSYSQGERYEQYF. This chain joins TRBV6-5 and TRBJ2-7; D is tentatively TRBD1 or TRBD2 (5 bases each). V was shortened by 0 bases and J by 4 bases, with 13 bases between the two germline ends. The CDR3 has 15 residues. Germline V gene lookup returns CDR1 MNHEY and CDR2 SVGAGI.

The chain is built from TRBV3-1 and TRBJ2-1, with D maybe TRBD1 (5 bases). The CDR3 runs 16 residues. The V and J ends lost 0 bases and 5 bases respectively, with 14 bases between them. CDR1 is LGHDT and CDR2 is YNNKEL in the germline V gene (reference sequence). Here the CDR3 reads CASSQDFPRADNEQFF. The CDR3 DNA sequence: TGTGCCAGCAGCCAAGATTTCCCCAGGGCGGACAATGAGCAGTTCTTC.

CDR3 loop: CASSSPTAGSGGELFF. CDR3 nucleotides: TGTGCCAGCAGTTCACCCACAGCGGGGTCGGGTGGGGAGCTGTTTTTT. This chain uses TRBV27 with TRBJ2-2; 7 bases line up with TRBD2. After removal of 4 bases from V and 8 bases from J, the junction contained 13 bases not matched to a gene. The CDR3 is 16 residues long. Per the germline V gene, CDR1 is MNHEY and CDR2 is SMNVEV (reference sequence).

V and J are TRBV29-1 and TRBJ1-2; D possibly corresponds to TRBD1 (5 bases). Looked up from germline, CDR1 is SQVTM and CDR2 is ANQGSEA. This CDR3 is built from 12 residues. The V end was cut by 4 bases, the J end by 1 base, with 7 bases between. CDR3 protein: CSVADSNYGYTF. In DNA form, the CDR3 reads TGCAGCGTTGCTGACAGTAACTATGGCTACACCTTC.

In its sample, this clonotype was seen a few times. J is TRBJ2-7 and V is TRBV5-1; the match to TRBD1 covers 7 bases. The J segment lost 4 bases and the V segment lost 4 bases, leaving 11 bases of the junction unmatched. This CDR3 is 15 amino acids long. The germline V gene has CDR1 SGHRS and CDR2 YFSETQ. For the CDR3, the DNA is TGCGCCAGCAGCCTAGGAGTGGGACAGAGGTACGAGCAGTACTTC. Amino acids: CASSLGVGQRYEQYF.

The chain combines TRBV10-3 with TRBJ2-1; unclear D gene. The V end was cut by 2 bases, the J end by 4 bases, with 9 bases between. There are 14 residues in the CDR3. The germline CDR1 and CDR2 sequences are ENHRY and SYGVKD. The CDR3 DNA sequence: TGTGCCATCAGTGAGCCCCCCCGGTACAATGAGCAGTTCTTC. It translates to CAISEPPRYNEQFF.

The chain couples TRBV24-1 to TRBJ2-2, with TRBD2 identical over 11 bases. The ends lost 2 bases at V and 0 bases at J; junction bases unmatched: 10. Germline CDR1 and CDR2: KGHDR and SFDVKD. The CDR3 consists of 20 residues. The CDR3 sequence is CATSDYRLAGLAANTGELFF. The CDR3 nucleotides read TGTGCCACCAGTGATTATCGACTAGCGGGATTAGCGGCGAACACCGGGGAGCTGTTTTTT.

This chain uses TRBV10-1 with TRBJ1-6, with TRBD1 matching 9 bases. Germline V lookup: CDR1 WNHNN, CDR2 SYGVQD (reference sequence). V was clipped by 2 bases and J by 9 bases; unmatched bases: 11. There are 17 residues in the CDR3. In nucleotides, the CDR3 is TGCGCCAGCAGTGAGCGACAGGGGGTTAGGTCGCGTTCACCCCTCCACTTT. This gives the protein CASSERQGVRSRSPLHF.

This clonotype was seen more than once but under ten times. This chain joins TRBV6-2 or TRBV6-3 and TRBJ1-5; D possibly corresponds to TRBD1 (6 bases). The CDR3 loop spans 14 amino acids. Germline CDR1 MNHEY, CDR2 SVGEGT. Trimming cost V 6 bases and J 7 bases, with 16 bases left between them. CDR3 residues: CASRDTGSWQPQHF. The CDR3 DNA sequence: TGTGCCAGCAGGGACACAGGGTCGTGGCAGCCCCAGCATTTT.

The chain combines TRBV27 with TRBJ2-7; the D is unclear. Germline V gene lookup returns CDR1 MNHEY and CDR2 SMNVEV (reference sequence). V shed 3 bases and J shed 0 bases, with 9 bases lying between them. The CDR3 loop spans 14 amino acids. CDR3 protein: CASSFSRSSYEQYF. CDR3 in DNA: TGTGCCAGCAGTTTTTCTAGATCCTCCTACGAGCAGTACTTC.

In this sample, this clonotype turned up many times. The V gene is TRBV7-6, the J gene TRBJ2-3, with 14 nucleotides matching TRBD2. Germline values: CDR1 SGHVS, CDR2 FNYEAQ. The CDR3 is 15 amino acids. Trimming cost V 4 bases and J 3 bases; bases outside gene matches: 0. The CDR3 DNA follows: TGTGCCAGCAGCTGGACTAGCGGGAGGACAGATACGCAGTATTTT. This translates into CASSWTSGRTDTQYF.

In nucleotides, the CDR3 is TGCAGCGTTGAGCGAGGGGTTCCCACTAGCGGCAATGAGCAGTTCTTC. Protein product: CSVERGVPTSGNEQFF. This chain joins TRBV29-1 and TRBJ2-1; 8 bases align to TRBD2. Losses at the gene ends were 3 bases for V and 6 bases for J; bases not matched to a gene: 13. Germline V gives CDR1 SQVTM, CDR2 ANQGSEA. The CDR3 loop spans 16 amino acids.

DNA for the CDR3: TGTGCCAGCAGATCCCTTGGGAAACTGTTTTTT. Translating gives CASRSLGKLFF. The chain recombines TRBV12-3 or TRBV12-4 with TRBJ1-4; no firm D call. The CDR3 is made up of 11 amino acids. Trimming removed 6 bases at V and 11 bases at J, with 10 bases between.

This rearrangement joins TRBV7-9 to TRBJ2-7, with TRBD2 matching over 8 bases. This CDR3 region has 14 residues. Per germline, CDR1 SEHNR and CDR2 FQNEAQ (reference sequence). The V gene end was trimmed by 5 bases and the J gene end by 3 bases; junction bases not matched to a gene: 6. The DNA of the CDR3 is TGTGCCAGCAGCCCAGCGGGAGCAGGCTACGAGCAGTACTTC. It is translated as CASSPAGAGYEQYF. The whole variable domain, remainder taken from reference TRBV7-9 and TRBJ2-7, is DTGVSQNPRHKITKRGQNVTFRCDPISEHNRLYWYRQTLGQGPEFLTYFQNEAQLEKSRLLSDRFSAERPKGSFSTLEIQRTEQGDSAMYLCASSPAGAGYEQYFGPGTRLTVT.

This chain uses TRBV7-2 with TRBJ2-5; D gene uncertain. The CDR3 runs 12 residues. V lost 0 bases to trimming and J lost 4 bases, with 3 bases between them. Germline V lookup: CDR1 SGHTA, CDR2 FQGNSA. Here the CDR3 reads CASSLAVETQYF. DNA of the CDR3: TGTGCCAGCAGCTTAGCGGTAGAGACCCAGTACTTC.

This sequence joins TRBV29-1 and TRBJ1-2; 10 nucleotides agree with TRBD1. V gave up 5 bases and J gave up 2 bases; unmatched junction bases: 8. Germline lookup yields CDR1 SQVTM and CDR2 ANQGSEA. CDR3 size: 15 residues. The CDR3 here is CSVRGRTGGNYGYTF. DNA for the CDR3: TGCAGCGTTAGGGGCCGGACAGGGGGAAACTATGGCTACACCTTC.

This clonotype was counted a few times. The chain joins TRBV7-6 to TRBJ2-7; no clear D. Germline V lookup: CDR1 SGHVS, CDR2 FNYEAQ. The CDR3 is 14 amino acids. Deletions cut 2 bases from V and 3 bases from J, with 11 bases between. For the CDR3, the DNA is TGTGCCAGCAGCTTACACGAATACTACTACGAGCAGTACTTC. It codes for CASSLHEYYYEQYF. Filled out from reference TRBV7-6 and TRBJ2-7, the complete variable domain reads GAGVSQSPRYKVTKRGQDVALRCDPISGHVSLYWYRQALGQGPEFLTYFNYEAQQDKSGLPNDRFSAERPEGSISTLTIQRTEQRDSAMYRCASSLHEYYYEQYFGPGTRLTVT.

The rearrangement uses TRBV5-6 and TRBJ1-1, with a tentative D call TRBD1 (5 bases). This CDR3 has 15 residues. Trimming took 0 bases from V and 3 from J, leaving 12 bases between them. The germline gives CDR1 SGHDT, CDR2 YYEEEE. The CDR3: CASSLGRGSYTEAFF. CDR3 nucleotides: TGTGCCAGCAGCTTGGGACGGGGCTCTTACACTGAAGCTTTCTTT.

This sequence joins TRBV6-2 or TRBV6-3 and TRBJ1-5; D remains ambiguous. V was trimmed by 4 bases and J by 0 bases, leaving 7 bases between them. In germline, CDR1 is MNHEY, CDR2 SVGEGT. The CDR3 totals 14 residues. This chain's CDR3 is CASSSTTSNQPQHF. Written as DNA, the CDR3 is TGTGCCAGCAGTTCCACCACTAGCAATCAGCCCCAGCATTTT.

V and J are TRBV28 and TRBJ2-5, with 7 bases identical to TRBD1. V shed 6 bases and J 3 bases; nucleotides not matched to a gene: 1. Germline V lookup: CDR1 MDHEN, CDR2 SYDVKM. CDR3 size: 12 residues. The CDR3 DNA sequence: TGTGCCAGCAGGGGGACAGAAGAGACCCAGTACTTC. It encodes CASRGTEETQYF. Together with reference TRBV28 and TRBJ2-5, the CDR3 gives the full variable domain: DVKVTQSSRYLVKRTGEKVFLECVQDMDHENMFWYRQDPGLGLRLIYFSYDVKMKEKGDIPEGYSVSREKKERFSLILESASTNQTSMYLCASRGTEETQYFGPGTRLLVL.

This clonotype was counted between two and nine times. The V and J genes are TRBV7-2 and TRBJ1-5; D is unclear. Germline V gives CDR1 SGHTA, CDR2 FQGNSA. There are 16 residues in the CDR3. V lost 0 bases and J lost 0, with 9 bases in between. This CDR3 reads CASSLARPYSNQPQHF. As DNA, the CDR3 is TGTGCCAGCAGCTTAGCCAGGCCTTATAGCAATCAGCCCCAGCATTTT. Looking up the rest from reference TRBV7-2 and TRBJ1-5 gives the full variable domain: GAGVSQSPSNKVTEKGKDVELRCDPISGHTALYWYRQSLGQGLEFLIYFQGNSAPDKSGLPSDRFSAERTGGSVSTLTIQRTQQEDSAVYLCASSLARPYSNQPQHFGDGTRLSIL.

This clonotype was picked up a small number of times. The chain combines TRBV6-1 with TRBJ2-2; 8 positions agree with TRBD2. V lost 1 base to trimming and J lost 0 bases; unmatched junction nucleotides: 4. The CDR3 contains 17 residues. Germline-derived CDR1 and CDR2 are MNHNS and SASEGT. CDR3 sequence (DNA): TGTGCCAGCAGTGAAGACGGGGGGGCCGCGAACACCGGGGAGCTGTTTTTT. It is translated as CASSEDGGAANTGELFF.